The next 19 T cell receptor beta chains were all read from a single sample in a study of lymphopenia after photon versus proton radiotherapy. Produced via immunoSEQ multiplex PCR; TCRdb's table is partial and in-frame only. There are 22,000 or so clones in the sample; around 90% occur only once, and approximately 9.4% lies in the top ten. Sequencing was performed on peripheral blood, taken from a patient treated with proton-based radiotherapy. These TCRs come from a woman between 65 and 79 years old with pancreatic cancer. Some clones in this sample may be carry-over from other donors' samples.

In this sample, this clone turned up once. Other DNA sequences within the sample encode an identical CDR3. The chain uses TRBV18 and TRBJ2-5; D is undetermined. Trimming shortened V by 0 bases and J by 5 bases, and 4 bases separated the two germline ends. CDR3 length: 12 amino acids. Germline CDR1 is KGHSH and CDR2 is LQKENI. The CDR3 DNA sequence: TGTGCCAGCTCACCACCTGGGGAGACCCAGTACTTC. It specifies CASSPPGETQYF. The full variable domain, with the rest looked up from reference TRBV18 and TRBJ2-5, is NAGVMQNPRHLVRRRGQEARLRCSPMKGHSHVYWYRQLPEEGLKFMVYLQKENIIDESGMPKERFSAEFPKEGPSILRIQQVVRGDSAAYFCASSPPGETQYFGPGTRLLVL.

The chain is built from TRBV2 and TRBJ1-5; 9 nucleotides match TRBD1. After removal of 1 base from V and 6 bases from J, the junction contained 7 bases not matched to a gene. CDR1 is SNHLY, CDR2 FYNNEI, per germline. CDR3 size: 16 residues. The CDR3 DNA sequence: TGTGCCAGCAGTGAAGTTTCCGGGACAGGGAGTCAGCCCCAGCATTTT. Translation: CASSEVSGTGSQPQHF. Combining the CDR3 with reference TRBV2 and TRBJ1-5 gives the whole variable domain EPEVTQTPSHQVTQMGQEVILRCVPISNHLYFYWYRQILGQKVEFLVSFYNNEISEKSEIFDDQFSVERPDGSNFTLKIRSTKLEDSAMYFCASSEVSGTGSQPQHFGDGTRLSIL.

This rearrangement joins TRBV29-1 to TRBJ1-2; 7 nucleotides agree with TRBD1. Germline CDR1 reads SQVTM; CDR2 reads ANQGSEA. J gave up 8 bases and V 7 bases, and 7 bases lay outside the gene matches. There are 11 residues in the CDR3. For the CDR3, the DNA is TGCAGCGCCTCCGGGACAGAAGGCTACACCTTC. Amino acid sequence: CSASGTEGYTF.

The CDR3: CASSTGTGIYEQYF. The DNA for the CDR3 is TGTGCCAGTTCGACCGGGACAGGGATCTACGAGCAGTACTTC. The rearrangement links TRBV18 to TRBJ2-7; TRBD1 matches at 9 bases. Germline CDR1 KGHSH, CDR2 LQKENI. The J segment lost 3 bases and the V segment lost 9 bases, leaving 9 bases of the junction unmatched. The CDR3 runs to 14 residues.

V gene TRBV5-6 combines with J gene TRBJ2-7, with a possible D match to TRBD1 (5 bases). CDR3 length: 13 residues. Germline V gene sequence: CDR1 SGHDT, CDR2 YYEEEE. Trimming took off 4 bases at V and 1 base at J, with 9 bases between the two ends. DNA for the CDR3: TGTGCCAGCAGCCAGACAGCTTCCTACGAGCAGTACTTC. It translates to CASSQTASYEQYF.

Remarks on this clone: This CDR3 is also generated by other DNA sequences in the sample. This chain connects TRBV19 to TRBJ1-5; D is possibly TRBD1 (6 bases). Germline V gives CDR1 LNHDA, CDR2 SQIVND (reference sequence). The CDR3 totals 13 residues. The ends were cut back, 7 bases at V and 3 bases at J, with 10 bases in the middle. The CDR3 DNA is TGTGCCAGTACCCGGACAGCCAATCAGCCCCAGCATTTT. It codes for CASTRTANQPQHF.

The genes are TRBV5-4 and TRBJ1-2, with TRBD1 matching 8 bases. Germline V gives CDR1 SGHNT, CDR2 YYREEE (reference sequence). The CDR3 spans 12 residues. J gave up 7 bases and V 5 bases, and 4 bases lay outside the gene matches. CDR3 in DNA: TGTGCCAGCAGGACAGGGGCGGTTGGCTACACCTTC. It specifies CASRTGAVGYTF. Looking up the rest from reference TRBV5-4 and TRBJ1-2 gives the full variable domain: ETGVTQSPTHLIKTRGQQVTLRCSSQSGHNTVSWYQQALGQGPQFIFQYYREEENGRGNFPPRFSGLQFPNYSSELNVNALELDDSALYLCASRTGAVGYTFGSGTRLTVV.

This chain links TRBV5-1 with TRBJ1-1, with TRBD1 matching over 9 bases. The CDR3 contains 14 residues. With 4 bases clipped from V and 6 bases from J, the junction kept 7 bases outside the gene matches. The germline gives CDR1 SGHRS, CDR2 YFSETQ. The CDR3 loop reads CASSRGQGGPEAFF. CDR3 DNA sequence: TGCGCCAGCAGCCGGGGACAGGGCGGCCCTGAAGCTTTCTTT.

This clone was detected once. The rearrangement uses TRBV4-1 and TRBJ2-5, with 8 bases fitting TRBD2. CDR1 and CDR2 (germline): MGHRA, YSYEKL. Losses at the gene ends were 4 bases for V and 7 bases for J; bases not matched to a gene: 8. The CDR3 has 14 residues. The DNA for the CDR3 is TGCGCCAGCAGCCCACGGGGGGGGGTTACGACCCAGTACTTC. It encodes CASSPRGGVTTQYF.

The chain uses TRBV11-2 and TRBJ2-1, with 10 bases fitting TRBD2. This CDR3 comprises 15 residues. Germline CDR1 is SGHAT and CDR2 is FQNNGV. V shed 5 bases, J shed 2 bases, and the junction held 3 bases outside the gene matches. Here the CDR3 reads CASSAGLATYNEQFF. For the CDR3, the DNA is TGTGCCAGCAGCGCGGGACTAGCGACCTACAATGAGCAGTTCTTC.

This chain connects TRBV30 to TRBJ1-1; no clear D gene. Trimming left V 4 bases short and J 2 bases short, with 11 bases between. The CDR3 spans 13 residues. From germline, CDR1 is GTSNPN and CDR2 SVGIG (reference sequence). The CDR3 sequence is CAWKGDGNTEAFF. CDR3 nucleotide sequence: TGTGCCTGGAAGGGAGACGGAAACACTGAAGCTTTCTTT.

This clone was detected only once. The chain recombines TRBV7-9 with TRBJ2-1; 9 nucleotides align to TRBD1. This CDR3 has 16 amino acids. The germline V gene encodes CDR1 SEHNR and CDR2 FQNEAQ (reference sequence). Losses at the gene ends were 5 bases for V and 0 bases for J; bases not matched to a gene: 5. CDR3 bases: TGTGCCAGCAGCATTGGACAGGGGAGCTCCTACAATGAGCAGTTCTTC. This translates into CASSIGQGSSYNEQFF.

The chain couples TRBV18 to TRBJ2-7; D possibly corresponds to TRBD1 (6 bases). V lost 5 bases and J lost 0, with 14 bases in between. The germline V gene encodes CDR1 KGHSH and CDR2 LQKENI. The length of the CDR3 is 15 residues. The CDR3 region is CASSDRQDSSYEQYF. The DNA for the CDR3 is TGTGCCAGCTCAGACCGACAGGATAGCTCCTACGAGCAGTACTTC.

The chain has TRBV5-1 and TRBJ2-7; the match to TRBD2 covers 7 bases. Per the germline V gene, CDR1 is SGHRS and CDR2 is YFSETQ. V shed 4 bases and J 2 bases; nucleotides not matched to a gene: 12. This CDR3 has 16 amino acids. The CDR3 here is CASSRGGRQPTYEQYF. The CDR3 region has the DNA TGCGCCAGCAGCAGAGGCGGGAGACAGCCGACCTACGAGCAGTACTTC.

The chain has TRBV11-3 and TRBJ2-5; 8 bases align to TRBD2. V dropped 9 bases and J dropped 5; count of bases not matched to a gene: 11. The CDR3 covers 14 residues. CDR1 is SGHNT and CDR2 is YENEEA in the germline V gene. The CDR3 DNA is TGTGCCAGAGGACTAGCTGGTACTCGGGAGACCCAGTACTTC. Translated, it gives CARGLAGTRETQYF.

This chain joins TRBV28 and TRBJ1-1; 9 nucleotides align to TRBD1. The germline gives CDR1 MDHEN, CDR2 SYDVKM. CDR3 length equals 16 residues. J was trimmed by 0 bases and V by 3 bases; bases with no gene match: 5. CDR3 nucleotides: TGTGCCAGCAGTTTTCGACAGGGGGGGATGAACACTGAAGCTTTCTTT. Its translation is CASSFRQGGMNTEAFF.

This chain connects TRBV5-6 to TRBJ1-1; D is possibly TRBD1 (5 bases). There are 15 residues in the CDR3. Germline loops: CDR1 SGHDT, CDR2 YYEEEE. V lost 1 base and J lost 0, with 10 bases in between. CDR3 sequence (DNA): TGTGCCAGCAGCTTGTTTGACAGCATGAACACTGAAGCTTTCTTT. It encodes CASSLFDSMNTEAFF.

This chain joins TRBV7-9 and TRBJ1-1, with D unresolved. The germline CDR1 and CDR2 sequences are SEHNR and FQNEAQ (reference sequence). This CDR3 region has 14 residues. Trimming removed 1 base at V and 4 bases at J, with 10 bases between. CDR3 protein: CASSLEGQLTEAFF. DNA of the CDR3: TGTGCCAGCAGCTTAGAAGGGCAGCTCACTGAAGCTTTCTTT.

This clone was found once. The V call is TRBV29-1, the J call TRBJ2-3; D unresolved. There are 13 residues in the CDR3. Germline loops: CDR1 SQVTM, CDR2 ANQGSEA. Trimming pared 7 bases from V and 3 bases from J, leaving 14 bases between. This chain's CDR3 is CSAGQVGTDTQYF. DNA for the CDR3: TGCAGCGCTGGGCAGGTTGGGACAGATACGCAGTATTTT.